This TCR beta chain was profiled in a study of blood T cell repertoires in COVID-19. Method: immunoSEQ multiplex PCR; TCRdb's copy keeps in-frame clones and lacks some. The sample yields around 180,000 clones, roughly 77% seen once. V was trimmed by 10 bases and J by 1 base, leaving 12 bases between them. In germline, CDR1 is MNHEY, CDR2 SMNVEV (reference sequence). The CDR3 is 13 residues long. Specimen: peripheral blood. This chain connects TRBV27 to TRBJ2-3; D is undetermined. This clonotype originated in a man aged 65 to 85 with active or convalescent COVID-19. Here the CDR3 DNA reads TGTGCCACGAGTAAGATCGGCACAGATACGCAGTATTTT. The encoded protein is CATSKIGTDTQYF.